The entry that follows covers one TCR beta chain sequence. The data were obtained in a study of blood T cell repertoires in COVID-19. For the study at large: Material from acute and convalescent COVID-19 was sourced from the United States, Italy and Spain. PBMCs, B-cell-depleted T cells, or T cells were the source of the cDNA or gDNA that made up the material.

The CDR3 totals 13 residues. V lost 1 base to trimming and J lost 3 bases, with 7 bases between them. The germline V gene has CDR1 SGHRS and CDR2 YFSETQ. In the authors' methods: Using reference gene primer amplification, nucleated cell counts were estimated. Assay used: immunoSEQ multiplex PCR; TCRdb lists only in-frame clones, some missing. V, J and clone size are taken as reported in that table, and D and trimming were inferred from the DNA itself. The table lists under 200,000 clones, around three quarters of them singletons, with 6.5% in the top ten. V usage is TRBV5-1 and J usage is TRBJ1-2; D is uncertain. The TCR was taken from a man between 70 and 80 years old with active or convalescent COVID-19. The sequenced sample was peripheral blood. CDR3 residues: CASSLQVDYGYTF. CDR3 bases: TGCGCCAGCAGCTTGCAGGTGGACTATGGCTACACCTTC.